This entry concerns a single T cell receptor beta chain. This clone came up a few times. This receptor's antigen is unknown. The sample holds no much larger clone one base away, and base qualities are not on file. These data come from a study of cytomegalovirus exposure and HLA in healthy donors (dated by TCRdb to 2016 to 2017). Study-level background: In an earlier analysis of roughly 500 of the donors, under 300 Gb of sequence data and 117 million unique TCR beta sequences from some 170 million T cells were reported. Roughly 320 gigabases of sequencing data and around 80 million unique TCR sequences made up an early release that covered several hundred HLA-typed donors. Among the approximately 420 genotyped donors, about 85% belonged to the genetic ancestry cluster associated with self-reported Caucasian donors. The study aimed to test whether signatures of past pathogen exposure could be identified by cataloging public T cell receptors. The T cell repertoires of about 700 subjects were profiled by immunosequencing and related to cytomegalovirus serostatus. A separate validation cohort of about 110 different subjects was used in addition to the roughly 700-subject first cohort. To predict cytomegalovirus infection status, the study brought together high-throughput TCR immunosequencing, statistical association of individual TCRs with disease status, and machine learning. To study patterns of TCR occurrence, a later analysis re-analyzed previously published TCR beta repertoires from under 750 donors and added high-resolution HLA genotyping. Rather than using new phenotypic data, the later analysis identified candidate immune exposures from TCR beta sequences and from how often those sequences occurred across donors. To decide whether each TCR beta V gene segment behaved as functional or pseudogenic, an earlier analysis of fewer than 750 of the donors relied on high-throughput TCR beta sequencing. Alongside the repertoire data, information on donor age, sex, ethnicity and CMV serostatus was compiled. A later genetic analysis took genome-wide SNP genotypes for about three fifths of the 666 donors and used that subset as a discovery cohort. All discovery cohort repertoires had been generated using a single sequencing platform. HLA typing included class I and class II loci at four-digit resolution. The number of typed donors differed by locus: roughly 620-640 for A, B, C, DRB1 and DQB1; 500 to 550 for DQA1; 606 for DPA1; and approximately 450 for DPB1. Four to six DR-DQ haplotypes were handled as single units for association and clustering because linkage in the cohort was strong. Across 300 to 400 genotyped donors of the cohort, an average of about 220,000 unique TCR beta nucleotide sequences per donor were sequenced, and roughly 20% of those sequences were non-productive.

The cohort consisted of 666 healthy bone marrow donors. At the time of sampling, every cohort member was nominally healthy, though immune exposures that went unrecorded were likely present. The donor was CMV seronegative and was included in the group of 352 seronegative cohort members. Each donor provided a peripheral blood sample, and peripheral blood mononuclear cells were used for TCR beta sequencing. The Qiagen DNeasy Blood Extraction Kit was used to extract genomic DNA from the blood cell samples. Results the study describes overall, beyond this receptor: A cluster of highly shared sequence variants was judged likely to represent a technical artifact of the sequencing pipeline. The only immune exposure information available for the cohort was CMV serostatus. A later analysis reported that several top co-occurrence clusters appeared linked to parvovirus B19, influenza, CMV and Epstein-Barr virus. Because counts were too low, 15 to 20 rarely observed V segments, including chromosome 9 orphons, were excluded from the earlier analysis of several hundred of the donors. In an earlier analysis of several hundred of the donors, most TCR beta V segments were observed in productive rearrangements about 87% or about 30% of the time, broadly matching IMGT annotations. At a false discovery rate of 0.05, a later analysis linked 15,000 to 20,000 TCR beta sequences to specific HLA alleles. Three of the identified cytomegalovirus-associated TCR beta chains were confirmed in vitro to be specific for cytomegalovirus antigens. Correlated functional status among segregating V segments might be attributable to linkage disequilibrium, but an unknown experimental factor could not be ruled out. Compared with the roughly 710-donor mean, donors in an Asian-associated ancestry cluster had fewer N-insertions in productive TCRs, according to a later genetic analysis. Strong co-occurrence of HLA alleles, especially DR and DQ, made assigning TCR associations to individual alleles difficult. In a later analysis, most CMV-associated TCR beta chains were found to appear HLA-restricted, with HLA associations seemingly driven largely by CMV exposure. The authors suggested that the approach could potentially be generalized to other disease states and immunological phenotypes. A further reported finding was that TCR beta sequences accurately predicted the HLA-A and HLA-B alleles for most subjects in the first cohort. In a later genetic analysis, a missense DCLRE1C variant was associated with V-gene and J-gene trimming of TCR beta chains, and the association was replicated in an independent cohort. The study listed 150 to 200 TCR beta chains as associated with cytomegalovirus. Most TCR sequences were seen in very few donors, while some public TCRs were found in many individuals. Presence/absence analyses assumed roughly uniform sequencing depth across donors, an assumption that may not hold. In a later analysis, TCR association rates were found to vary across HLA loci, with the most associated TCRs seen for DRB1 alleles and the fewest for HLA-C alleles. Cytomegalovirus status was reported to be diagnosed by the classifier with high specificity and sensitivity in both the original and validation cohorts. In a later analysis, HLA-associated TCR beta chains showed more clonal expansion and lower generation probabilities than non-associated chains that were equally common. Because HLA typing was missing for some donors at each locus, association tests included only the typed subset. The cohort was sequenced for TCR beta chains only, and without alpha or paired-chain data the features that could be detected were limited. Some IMGT-functional V segments, including TRBV6-2 and TRBV6-3, could not be distinguished by the 87-base-pair reads and were therefore excluded.

The CDR3 numbers 13 residues from cysteine through phenylalanine. Just the 39-base CDR3 DNA is kept, in frame starting at base 1. The germline V gene (reference sequence) provides CDR1 SGHNT and CDR2 YYREEE. The V end loses 2 bases and the J end loses 7 bases, and a stretch of 12 bases separates them. Receptor libraries were prepared by the immunoSEQ multiplex PCR assay. The multiplex PCR relied on a mix of 60 forward primers for TCR Vbeta segments and 13 reverse primers for TCR Jbeta segments. The CDR3 region of rearranged TCR beta genes was amplified from genomic DNA with a multiplex PCR assay. The amplified TCR beta libraries were sequenced on the Illumina HiSeq System as 87-base-pair reads. The authors processed their data as follows. Across the 500 to 700 repertoires, a later analysis counted roughly 84 million unique TCR beta chains, 8.5 million to 12 million of which were shared by at least two donors. A nearest-neighbor algorithm error-corrected the raw reads and collapsed the reads into unique sequences, merging closely related sequences to remove PCR and sequencing errors. CDR3 sequences were aligned to IMGT reference sequences to assign V, D and J gene segments. For a sequence to be retained, a match of at least six nucleotides to both a V gene segment and a J gene segment was required. A rearrangement counted as productive if the CDR3 had no stop codons and remained in frame with V and J, and every other rearrangement counted as non-productive. Following IMGT convention, CDR3 was defined as the stretch from the second conserved V-encoded cysteine to the conserved J-encoded phenylalanine. The earlier analysis of 587 of the donors excluded sequences that lacked an unambiguous match to a single V gene segment. An earlier analysis of several hundred of the donors called V segments functional above 56.7% productive rearrangements and segregating when the between-donor standard deviation exceeded 5%. To diagnose cytomegalovirus status from the catalog of TCR beta chain sequences, a statistical classification framework was built. V and J gene assignment, in a later analysis, came from comparing TCR nucleotide sequences with IMGT/GENE-DB human TR gene sequences. A later analysis assigned CDR3 sequences and most-parsimonious VDJ recombination scenarios with the TCRdist pipeline. In a later analysis, each TCR beta chain was defined by its CDR3 amino acid sequence together with its V-gene family, and reads lacking a unique V-gene family were excluded. As a way to deal with suspected cross-contamination and a sequencing artifact, a later analysis dropped roughly 620 nucleotide sequences that were highly shared and had low generation probability. In a later analysis, a clonal expansion index was calculated for each public chain from normalized within-repertoire ranks of inferred template counts. In a later analysis, generation probabilities were computed with a VDJ recombination model fitted to out-of-frame rearrangements, and the resulting probabilities were checked against IGoR. In a later analysis, hypergeometric tests were used to score TCR-TCR, TCR-HLA and TCR-CMV co-occurrence, with a repertoire-size bias correction applied to TCR pairs. To estimate false discovery rates, a later analysis permuted the HLA or CMV assignments 20 times. A later analysis grouped co-occurring TCRs with DBSCAN, adding TCRdist sequence similarity when clustering within HLA-allele-positive subsets. Repertoires with fewer than 30,000 or more than 120,000 public chains, plus five repertoires with anomalous nucleotide sharing, were excluded from co-occurrence clustering. TCRdb mirrors the immuneACCESS table, restricted to in-frame sequences. Some clones are absent from its copies; in checked studies, under half trace to an unresolved V gene, and the reason for the others is unknown. V, J and clone size are taken as reported in that table, and D and trimming were inferred from the DNA itself. The sample table contains 100,000 to 150,000 clones; only one count was recorded for just under 80% of them. About 1.7% of the sample rests with the top ten.

Sequenced material: PBMCs. The clonotype comes from a woman aged 40-49 years in good health and CMV-seronegative. The rearranged segments are TRBV5-4 and TRBJ1-1; TRBD1 is a weak D gene call, 5 bases matching. The CDR3 region reads CASSFGVGGEAFF. The nucleotide sequence is given as TGTGCCAGCAGCTTTGGGGTGGGGGGTGAAGCTTTCTTT.